Below are 22 T cell receptor beta chains sequenced from a single sample in a study of blood T cells in healthy people across ages. Primed by a sample-barcoded 5' primer and a J-beta primer mix, a second PCR proceeded for roughly 6 to 12 cycles. TCRdb re-called the 5' RACE reads through MiXCR, storing one row per CDR3 protein. Counted here are about 1,800,000 distinct CDR3 sequences, under 30% occurring once; the ten biggest clones make up approximately 7.7%. The sample comprised blood. These TCRs come from a woman in her 30s in good health.

In nucleotides, the CDR3 is TGCGCCAGCACCGTGGTGGTGGGGAACACCGGGGAGCTGTTTTTT. Amino acids: CASTVVVGNTGELFF. The chain joins TRBV5-1 to TRBJ2-2; D not resolved. The CDR3 is made up of 15 amino acids. V lost 6 bases to trimming and J lost 1 base, with 13 bases between them. Germline CDR1 and CDR2: SGHRS and YFSETQ.

This clonotype was seen a handful of times. The chain recombines TRBV12-3 or TRBV12-4 with TRBJ2-1; 8 nucleotides match TRBD2. CDR3 size: 17 residues. J lost 8 bases, V lost 7 bases, and 19 bases had no gene match. CDR3 amino acids: CASTNRFRAGGPHEQFF. The DNA of the CDR3 is TGTGCCAGCACGAACCGATTTAGGGCGGGGGGCCCCCATGAGCAGTTCTTC.

V gene TRBV9 combines with J gene TRBJ2-1; TRBD2 might be the D (6 bases). The germline CDR1 and CDR2 sequences are SGDLS and YYNGEE. V was cut by 7 bases and J by 3 bases, with 8 bases left in between. This CDR3 contains 12 residues. This CDR3 is CASGGRYNEQFF. The CDR3 DNA follows: TGTGCCAGCGGAGGGCGCTACAATGAGCAGTTCTTC.

The chain couples TRBV6-5 to TRBJ2-4; D tentatively reads TRBD1 or TRBD2 (5 bases each). The CDR3 spans 18 residues. CDR1 and CDR2 (germline): MNHEY, SVGAGI. V was pared by 0 bases and J by 0 bases, with 15 bases between. The CDR3 DNA reads as TGTGCCAGCAGTTACTCGAGGGGCAGGGCGGGAGCCAAAAACATTCAGTACTTC. This sequence encodes CASSYSRGRAGAKNIQYF.

The sample holds many counts of this clonotype. The chain uses TRBV10-3 and TRBJ2-1; TRBD2 matches at 7 bases. Germline loops: CDR1 ENHRY, CDR2 SYGVKD. The CDR3 runs 15 residues. The J segment lost 5 bases and the V segment lost 2 bases, leaving 6 bases of the junction unmatched. CDR3 sequence: CAISEGPSGDNEQFF. The CDR3 nucleotides are TGTGCCATCAGTGAGGGACCTAGCGGAGACAATGAGCAGTTCTTC.

This clonotype was seen a few times. The junction and the germline gene differ at one end; a read error may be behind it. V is TRBV27 and J is TRBJ2-2; TRBD1 matches 9 bases. The CDR3 covers 15 residues. Germline V lookup: CDR1 MNHEY, CDR2 SMNVEV (reference sequence). The CDR3 loop is CASSNTGGAAGKLFF. Here the CDR3 DNA reads TGTGCCAGCAGTAATACAGGGGGCGCCGCCGGGAAGCTGTTTTTT.

This chain uses TRBV5-4 with TRBJ2-3; D is uncertain. The germline V gene has CDR1 SGHNT and CDR2 YYREEE (reference sequence). CDR3 length: 14 amino acids. V lost 0 bases and J 2 bases, leaving 7 bases between the germline ends. The CDR3 DNA follows: TGTGCCAGCAGCTTGGCCACCTACACAGATACGCAGTATTTT. Amino acids: CASSLATYTDTQYF.

In the case of this clonotype: One base away lies a much larger clone, so this may be a sequencing read error. The chain links TRBV7-6 to TRBJ2-3, with D perhaps matching TRBD1 (5 bases). With 5 bases removed from V and 7 bases from J, the gap between germline ends came to 13 bases. The CDR3 is made up of 13 amino acids. Germline-derived CDR1 and CDR2 are SGHVS and FNYEAQ. CDR3: CASSTTVTYTQYF. CDR3 bases: TGTGCCAGCAGCACGACAGTAACATATACGCAGTATTTT. Combining the CDR3 with reference TRBV7-6 and TRBJ2-3 gives the whole variable domain GAGVSQSPRYKVTKRGQDVALRCDPISGHVSLYWYRQALGQGPEFLTYFNYEAQQDKSGLPNDRFSAERPEGSISTLTIQRTEQRDSAMYRCASSTTVTYTQYFGPGTRLTVL.

This clonotype was counted a few times. This chain uses TRBV2 with TRBJ2-5; TRBD2 might be the D (5 bases). Deletions cut 6 bases from V and 11 bases from J, with 19 bases between. The CDR3 is made up of 13 amino acids. Germline V gene lookup returns CDR1 SNHLY and CDR2 FYNNEI. The CDR3 region is CASRDGELGEQYF. In DNA, the CDR3 is TGTGCCAGCAGGGACGGGGAGTTGGGTGAGCAGTACTTC.

The table lists this clonotype with a few counts. The CDR3, as DNA: TGTGCCAGCAGCTTAGGGACTAGCGGGGACCTTAATGAGCAGTTCTTC. Its protein product is CASSLGTSGDLNEQFF. The chain carries TRBV7-7 and TRBJ2-1, with 12 nucleotides matching TRBD2. Germline V gives CDR1 SSHAT, CDR2 FNYEAQ (reference sequence). The CDR3 covers 16 residues. With 1 base clipped from V and 7 bases from J, the junction kept 5 bases outside the gene matches.

This clonotype was counted ten times or more. This sequence joins TRBV4-1 and TRBJ1-5; TRBD1 is a possible D gene (6 bases). V lost 0 bases and J lost 2, with 8 bases in between. Germline CDR1 and CDR2: MGHRA and YSYEKL. This CDR3 contains 15 residues. CDR3 nucleotide sequence: TGCGCCAGCAGCCAAGATTACAGGGGCAATCAGCCCCAGCATTTT. It codes for CASSQDYRGNQPQHF.

V is TRBV7-9 and J is TRBJ2-5; 7 nucleotides agree with TRBD2. Germline V gene data show CDR1 as SEHNR and CDR2 as FQNEAQ (reference sequence). The J segment lost 1 base and the V segment lost 5 bases, leaving 7 bases of the junction unmatched. The length of the CDR3 is 15 residues. This CDR3 reads CASSLTSVIQETQYF. The CDR3 nucleotides read TGTGCCAGCAGCCTCACTAGCGTAATCCAAGAGACCCAGTACTTC. The full variable domain, completed using reference TRBV7-9 and TRBJ2-5, is DTGVSQNPRHKITKRGQNVTFRCDPISEHNRLYWYRQTLGQGPEFLTYFQNEAQLEKSRLLSDRFSAERPKGSFSTLEIQRTEQGDSAMYLCASSLTSVIQETQYFGPGTRLLVL.

The chain employs TRBV7-2 and TRBJ1-1; D ambiguous. The V and J ends lost 1 base and 1 base respectively, with 7 bases between them. This CDR3 spans 14 amino acids. Germline V gene lookup returns CDR1 SGHTA and CDR2 FQGNSA. CDR3 in amino acids: CASSLVVPNTEAFF. For the CDR3, the DNA is TGTGCCAGCAGCTTAGTGGTTCCGAACACTGAAGCTTTCTTT.

This clonotype has only a few counts. The V and J genes are TRBV5-6 and TRBJ1-2; weak D call: TRBD1 (6 bases). This CDR3 comprises 14 residues. CDR1 is SGHDT and CDR2 is YYEEEE in the germline V gene. Between the trimmed V and J ends, which lost 3 bases and 3 bases, there was a span of 12 bases. This CDR3 reads CASSSHRDDYGYTF. The CDR3 DNA reads TGTGCCAGCAGCTCCCACAGGGACGACTATGGCTACACCTTC.

This clonotype has ten or more counts. This chain links TRBV20-1 with TRBJ2-7; 7 bases align to TRBD1. V was clipped by 3 bases and J by 5 bases; unmatched bases: 7. The CDR3 contains 13 residues. CDR1 is DFQATT, CDR2 SNEGSKA, per germline (reference sequence). The CDR3 nucleotides are TGCAGTGCTAGGTTCCCGCAGGGGGACGAGCAGTACTTC. Translation gives CSARFPQGDEQYF.

This clonotype was recorded many times. The J gene is TRBJ2-1, the V gene TRBV6-1, with a possible D match to TRBD2 (6 bases). The V gene lost 0 bases and the J gene lost 4 bases, with 10 bases spanning the gap. Germline V gives CDR1 MNHNS, CDR2 SASEGT. This CDR3 contains 15 residues. CDR3 nucleotide sequence: TGTGCCAGCAGTGAAGCGGGGGGACTTTACAATGAGCAGTTCTTC. Protein: CASSEAGGLYNEQFF.

This clonotype was detected many times. This chain joins TRBV7-9 and TRBJ2-7; no clear D. This CDR3 has 11 residues. Germline loops: CDR1 SEHNR, CDR2 FQNEAQ (reference sequence). The ends were cut back, 5 bases at V and 5 bases at J, with 7 bases in the middle. DNA for the CDR3: TGTGCCAGCAGCACGCGGCACGAGCAGTACTTC. It translates to CASSTRHEQYF. Looking up the rest from reference TRBV7-9 and TRBJ2-7 gives the full variable domain: DTGVSQNPRHKITKRGQNVTFRCDPISEHNRLYWYRQTLGQGPEFLTYFQNEAQLEKSRLLSDRFSAERPKGSFSTLEIQRTEQGDSAMYLCASSTRHEQYFGPGTRLTVT.

The CDR3 reads CSAIVQGSNYGYTF. DNA of the CDR3: TGCAGTGCTATAGTTCAGGGGTCTAACTATGGCTACACCTTC. The J gene is TRBJ1-2, the V gene TRBV20-1, with a tentative D call TRBD1 (6 bases). Per germline, CDR1 DFQATT and CDR2 SNEGSKA (reference sequence). V lost 4 bases, J lost 0 bases, and 12 bases lay in between. The CDR3 contains 14 residues.

In its sample, this clonotype was seen a few times. The chain is built from TRBV4-1 and TRBJ1-1, with unresolved D. Germline CDR1 reads MGHRA; CDR2 reads YSYEKL. V was trimmed by 1 base and J by 2 bases, leaving 11 bases between them. This CDR3 is 15 amino acids long. CDR3: CASSQVGQQNTEAFF. The CDR3 region has the DNA TGCGCCAGCAGCCAAGTGGGTCAGCAAAACACTGAAGCTTTCTTT.

The chain carries TRBV9 and TRBJ1-5; no definite D call. V gave up 0 bases and J gave up 3 bases, with 10 bases separating them. CDR3 length equals 15 residues. CDR1 is SGDLS and CDR2 is YYNGEE in the germline V gene. CDR3 amino acids: CASSVGEDHNQPQHF. The CDR3 coding sequence is TGTGCCAGCAGCGTAGGAGAAGACCACAATCAGCCCCAGCATTTT.

This clonotype has ten or more counts. V usage is TRBV7-9 and J usage is TRBJ1-1; D is ambiguous. Trimming took off 4 bases at V and 2 bases at J, with 8 bases between the two ends. The CDR3 covers 13 residues. Germline V gene sequence: CDR1 SEHNR, CDR2 FQNEAQ (reference sequence). CDR3: CASSSSTNTEAFF. CDR3 sequence (DNA): TGTGCCAGCAGCTCGTCGACAAACACTGAAGCTTTCTTT.

J is TRBJ1-2 and V is TRBV5-4; maybe TRBD1 (6 bases). This CDR3 contains 14 residues. V lost 4 bases to trimming and J lost 3 bases, with 13 bases between them. Germline V gives CDR1 SGHNT, CDR2 YYREEE (reference sequence). Here the CDR3 DNA reads TGTGCCAGCAGCAGGACAGTGCCCGACTATGGCTACACCTTC. Its protein is CASSRTVPDYGYTF.